This T cell receptor beta chain originates from a study of response to subunit inactivated influenza vaccine (dated by TCRdb to between 2018 and 2020). With respect to the entire study: Deep quantitative T cell receptor repertoire profiling was used in the study to track responses to a trivalent subunit inactivated influenza vaccine. General study outcomes and caveats: According to the authors, only a limited number of new T cells may be recruited by each seasonal influenza vaccination.

This clonotype was seen repeatedly, ten times or more. The antigen this receptor binds is unknown. No base-level quality is on record; no much larger clone is a single base apart. Library preparation used RT-PCR. The sequencer was an Illumina HiSeq 2500. TCRdb cleaned the public reads at Q25 with fastp, built clones with MiXCR and kept in-frame beta chains. Rows are combined by CDR3 protein, so each entry shows the most common genes and DNA. For this sample there are about 780,000 distinct CDR3 sequences; around a sixth appear just once. The top ten clonotypes cover roughly a tenth of the sample. Spanning cysteine to phenylalanine, the CDR3 consists of 14 amino acids. Just the 42-base CDR3 DNA is kept, in frame starting at base 1. Trimming costs V 1 base and J 4 bases, and their ends lie 9 bases apart. Per the germline V gene, LGHNA is the CDR1 and YNFKEQ is the CDR2.

This chain is built from TRBV4-2 and TRBJ2-3; the D gene identity is not certain. Sequences were derived from PBMCs from blood, sampled roughly 5 days after vaccination. This sequence was found in a middle-aged man who received an inactivated influenza vaccine. Donor details come from another sample of the same person, matched by shared clones. The DNA sequence reads TGTGCCAGCAGCCAAGGACTGGCTCCAGATACGCAGTATTTT. Its translation is CASSQGLAPDTQYF.